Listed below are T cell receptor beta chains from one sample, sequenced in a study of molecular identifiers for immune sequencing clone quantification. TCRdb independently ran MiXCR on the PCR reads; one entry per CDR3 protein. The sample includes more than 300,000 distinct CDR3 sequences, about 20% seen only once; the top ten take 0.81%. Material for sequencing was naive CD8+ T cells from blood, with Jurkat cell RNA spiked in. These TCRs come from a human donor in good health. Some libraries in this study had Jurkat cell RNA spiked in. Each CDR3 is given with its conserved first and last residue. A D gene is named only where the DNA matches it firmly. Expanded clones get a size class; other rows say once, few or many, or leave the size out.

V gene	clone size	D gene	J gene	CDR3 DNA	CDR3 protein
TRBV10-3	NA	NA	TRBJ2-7	TGTGCCATCAGTGACGGACAGTCGTCATCCCCGTCGTTCTACGAGCAGTACTTC	CAISDGQSSSPSFYEQYF
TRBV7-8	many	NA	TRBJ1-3	TGTGCCAGCAGCTTAGCTGGGCTCTCTGGAAACACCATATATTTT	CASSLAGLSGNTIYF
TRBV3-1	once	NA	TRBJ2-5	TGTGCCGGCAGCCCCAGTGGGGTAGGACCCCGGGGCCAAGAGACCCAGTACTTC	CAGSPSGVGPRGQETQYF
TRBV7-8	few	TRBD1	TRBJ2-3	TGTGCCAGCAGCTCGGGACAGGGGATCTATAGCACAGATACGCAGTATTTT	CASSSGQGIYSTDTQYF
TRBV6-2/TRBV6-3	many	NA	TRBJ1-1	TGTGCCAGCAGTTACGGTCGTATGGACGGGAACACTGAAGCTTTCTTT	CASSYGRMDGNTEAFF
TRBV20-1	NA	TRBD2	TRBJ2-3	TGCAGTGCTCCCAATTACCCGACTAGCCGCGTCCAAGATACGCAGTATTTT	CSAPNYPTSRVQDTQYF
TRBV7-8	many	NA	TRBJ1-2	TGTGCCAGCAGCTTGGCAGGAAGAAACTATGGCTACACCTTC	CASSLAGRNYGYTF
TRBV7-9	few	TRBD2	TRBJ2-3	TGTGCCAGCAGCCTCCCCGGGGGGGGGAGTTACACAGATACGCAGTATTTT	CASSLPGGGSYTDTQYF
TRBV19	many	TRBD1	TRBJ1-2	TGTGCCAGTAGTATCCATGTCGGGACAGCCAACTATGGCTACACCTTC	CASSIHVGTANYGYTF
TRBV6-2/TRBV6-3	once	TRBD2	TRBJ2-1	TGTGCCAGCAGTGGTCCACTAGCGGGAATCTACAATGAGCGGTTCTTC	CASSGPLAGIYNERFF
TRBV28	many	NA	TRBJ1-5	TGTGCCAGCAGTTGGCACAGAGCCCCCCCCGTCGATCAGCCCCAGCATTTT	CASSWHRAPPVDQPQHF
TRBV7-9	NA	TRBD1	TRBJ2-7	TGTGCCAGCAGCCCCGGGGACAGCAGGACTTTAGGCGAGCAGTACTTC	CASSPGDSRTLGEQYF
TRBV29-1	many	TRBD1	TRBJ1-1	TGCAGCGTTGAACCGGCAGGGGGGACTGAAGCTTTCTTT	CSVEPAGGTEAFF
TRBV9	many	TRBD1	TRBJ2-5	TGTGCCAGCAGCGGACAGGGGCGTATACAAGAGACCCAGTACTTC	CASSGQGRIQETQYF
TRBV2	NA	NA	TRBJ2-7	TGTGCCAGCAGGCCCTTCCTAGGTTACTACGGGCAGTACTTC	CASRPFLGYYGQYF
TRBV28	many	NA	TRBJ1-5	TGTGCCAGCAGTTTTGGGGGAAGGGGTCAGCCCCAGCATTTT	CASSFGGRGQPQHF
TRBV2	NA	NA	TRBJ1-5	TGTGCCAGCAGCCCAACGGGTACAACCTATAGCAATCAGCCCCAGCATTTT	CASSPTGTTYSNQPQHF
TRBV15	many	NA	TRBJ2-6	TGTGCCACCAGCAGAGATGATAGACCGTTCTCTGGGGCCAACGTCCTGACTTTC	CATSRDDRPFSGANVLTF
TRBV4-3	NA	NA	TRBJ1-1	TGCGCCAGCAGCCAAGTAACAGGCACTGAAGCTCTCTTT	CASSQVTGTEALF
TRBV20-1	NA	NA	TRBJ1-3	TGCAGTGCTAGGTTATCTACCCAGGATTCCTCTGGAAACACCATATATTTT	CSARLSTQDSSGNTIYF
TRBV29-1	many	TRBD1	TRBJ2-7	TGCAGCGTTGAATGGGGACAGGGAAAGAACTACGAGCAGTACTTC	CSVEWGQGKNYEQYF
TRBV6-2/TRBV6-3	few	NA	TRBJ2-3	TGTGCCAGCAGTCGTCCGACAGATACGCAGTATTTT	CASSRPTDTQYF
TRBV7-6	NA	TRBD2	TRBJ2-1	TGTGCCAGCAGCTTAGGGGGGACTAGCGGAAGCTCCTACAATGAGCAGTTCTTC	CASSLGGTSGSSYNEQFF
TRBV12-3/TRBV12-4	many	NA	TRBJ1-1	TGTGCCAGCAGTTCCCCCCCGAAGGGGCCGGGGGCTTTCTTT	CASSSPPKGPGAFF
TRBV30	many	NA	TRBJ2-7	TGTGCCTGGAGTGGCCGACAAGGGGTATTGGACGAGCAGTACTTC	CAWSGRQGVLDEQYF
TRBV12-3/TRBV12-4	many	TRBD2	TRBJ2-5	TGTGCCAGCAGTTCTCCGGGACTAGCCCCAGAGACCCAGTACTTC	CASSSPGLAPETQYF
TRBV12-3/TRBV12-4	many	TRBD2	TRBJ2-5	TGTGCCAGCAGTTTGTGGAATAGCGGGGGGATATACCAAGAGACCCAGTACTTC	CASSLWNSGGIYQETQYF
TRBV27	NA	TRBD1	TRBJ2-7	TGTGCCAGCAGTGCAGGGGACAGGGTCTACGAGCAGTACTTC	CASSAGDRVYEQYF
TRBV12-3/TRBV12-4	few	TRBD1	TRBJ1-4	TGTGCCAGCAGTTCCCTGGGACAGGGGGCGCCTAATGAAAAACTGTTTTTT	CASSSLGQGAPNEKLFF
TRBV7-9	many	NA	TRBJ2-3	TGTGCCAGCAGCTTAAGGTCATCCCCTAGCACAGATACGCAGTATTTT	CASSLRSSPSTDTQYF
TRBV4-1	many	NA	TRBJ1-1	TGCGCCAGCAGCCACACACCCCGGGGAAACACTGAAGCTTTCTTT	CASSHTPRGNTEAFF
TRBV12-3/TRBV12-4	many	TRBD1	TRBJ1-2	TGTGCCAGCAGTACCGGACAGGGGGCCACCATCTATGGCTACACCTTC	CASSTGQGATIYGYTF
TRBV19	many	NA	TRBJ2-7	TGTGCCAGTAGTTCCTCGGACAGTGCGCTCTCCTACGAGCAGTACTTC	CASSSSDSALSYEQYF
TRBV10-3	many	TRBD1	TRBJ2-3	TGTGCCATCAGGGACAGGACAGATACGCAGTATTTT	CAIRDRTDTQYF
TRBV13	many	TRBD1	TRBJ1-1	TGTGCCAGCAGCACCCGACAGGGGATGAACACTGAAGCTTTCTTT	CASSTRQGMNTEAFF
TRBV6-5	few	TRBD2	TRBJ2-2	TGTGCCAGCAGTTACTCCAGCGGGAGAGGGATCGGGGAGCTGTTTTTT	CASSYSSGRGIGELFF
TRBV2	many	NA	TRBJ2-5	TGTGCCAGCAGTGATATTGGGCACCTCCAAGAGACCCAGTACTTC	CASSDIGHLQETQYF
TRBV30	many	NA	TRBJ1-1	TGTGCCTGGATAGGGCTTGGCACTGAAGCTTTCTTT	CAWIGLGTEAFF
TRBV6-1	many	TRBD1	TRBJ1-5	TGTGCCAGCAGTGAAGCGACAGGGAGCAATCAGCCCCAGCATTTT	CASSEATGSNQPQHF
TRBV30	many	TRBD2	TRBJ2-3	TGTGCCTGGAGTGCGGGACTAGCTTTTTTCGATACGCAGTATTTT	CAWSAGLAFFDTQYF
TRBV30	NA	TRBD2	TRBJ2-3	TGTGCCTGGAGAGCCTGGGGGCCCGGGACTAGCGGGAACGCAGATACGCAGTATTTT	CAWRAWGPGTSGNADTQYF